This T cell receptor (beta chain) was recorded in a study of blood T cell repertoires in COVID-19. As for the study in general: There were acute and convalescent COVID-19 samples, and they came from the United States, Italy and Spain.

The repertoire was sequenced with immunoSEQ multiplex PCR; TCRdb's copy has only in-frame clones and lacks some. The top ten clones hold approximately 7.2% of a sample with 100,000 or so clones, approximately 86% of them seen once. Germline V CDR1 and CDR2: SGHNT, YENEEA. This CDR3 has 13 amino acids. With 6 bases clipped from V and 2 bases from J, the junction kept 2 bases outside the gene matches. The chain employs TRBV11-3 and TRBJ1-1; 8 nucleotides align to TRBD1. The sequence came from a man aged 55 to 70 with acute or convalescent COVID-19. The sequenced material came from peripheral blood. CDR3 DNA: TGTGCCAGCAGGGCAGGGGGCAACACTGAAGCTTTCTTT. Amino acid sequence: CASRAGGNTEAFF.